One sample yielded the 31 T cell receptor beta chains listed below, sequenced in a study of blood T cell repertoires in COVID-19. Libraries were prepared by immunoSEQ multiplex PCR; TCRdb keeps only in-frame clonotypes and omits some of them. The sample holds approximately 270,000 clones; approximately 88% are singletons and the top ten take approximately 2%. The material sequenced was peripheral blood. The receptors derive from a man aged 45-65 years with acute or convalescent COVID-19.

The chain has TRBV5-1 and TRBJ1-2; the match to TRBD1 covers 12 bases. Germline lookup yields CDR1 SGHRS and CDR2 YFSETQ. CDR3 length: 19 residues. The V and J ends lost 2 bases and 1 base, in that order; junction bases with no gene match: 12. In DNA, the CDR3 is TGCGCCAGCAGCTTTACCGGGACAGGGGGCTCCATCGATAACTATGGCTACACCTTC. It specifies CASSFTGTGGSIDNYGYTF. The variable domain in full, completed from reference TRBV5-1 and TRBJ1-2, reads KAGVTQTPRYLIKTRGQQVTLSCSPISGHRSVSWYQQTPGQGLQFLFEYFSETQRNKGNFPGRFSGRQFSNSRSEMNVSTLELGDSALYLCASSFTGTGGSIDNYGYTFGSGTRLTVV.

J is TRBJ2-2 and V is TRBV10-1; 8 bases align to TRBD1. V trimming: 6 bases; J trimming: 0 bases; junction bases outside the gene matches: 0. The CDR3 runs to 14 residues. From germline, CDR1 is WNHNN and CDR2 SYGVQD (reference sequence). The DNA of the CDR3 is TGCGCCAGCAGGGGACAGGCGAACACCGGGGAGCTGTTTTTT. It codes for CASRGQANTGELFF.

On this clone itself: Additional DNA sequences in this sample encode the identical CDR3. This chain links TRBV5-1 with TRBJ1-5; D unresolved. Trimming removed 0 bases at V and 2 bases at J, with 6 bases between. The germline gives CDR1 SGHRS, CDR2 YFSETQ. There are 14 residues in the CDR3. The DNA for the CDR3 is TGCGCCAGCAGCTTGGAAGGAGGCAATCAGCCCCAGCATTTT. Translated, it gives CASSLEGGNQPQHF. Together with reference TRBV5-1 and TRBJ1-5, the CDR3 gives the full variable domain: KAGVTQTPRYLIKTRGQQVTLSCSPISGHRSVSWYQQTPGQGLQFLFEYFSETQRNKGNFPGRFSGRQFSNSRSEMNVSTLELGDSALYLCASSLEGGNQPQHFGDGTRLSIL.

J is TRBJ1-2 and V is TRBV25-1, with 7 bases lining up with TRBD1. The V and J ends lost 10 bases and 8 bases, in that order; junction bases with no gene match: 16. The CDR3 is 14 amino acids. The germline gives CDR1 MGHDK, CDR2 SYGVNS. This CDR3 is CATTPGTGVSGYTF. The CDR3 DNA reads as TGTGCCACCACCCCCGGAACAGGGGTTTCGGGCTACACCTTC.

The chain combines TRBV19 with TRBJ2-1, with 12 bases fitting TRBD2. The germline CDR1 and CDR2 sequences are LNHDA and SQIVND (reference sequence). The V and J ends lost 6 bases and 8 bases, in that order; junction bases with no gene match: 8. The CDR3 runs 15 residues. In DNA form, the CDR3 reads TGTGCCAGTAGCCAGTCTAGCGGGGGGGGATATGAGCAGTTCTTC. Translating gives CASSQSSGGGYEQFF.

The genes are TRBV9 and TRBJ1-1; a weak D match, TRBD1 (6 bases). The CDR3 runs 13 residues. Trimming shortened V by 3 bases and J by 5 bases, and 11 bases separated the two germline ends. The V gene's germline CDR1 is SGDLS and CDR2 YYNGEE. CDR3 sequence reads: CASSEGGNTEAFF. The CDR3, as DNA: TGTGCCAGCAGCGAGGGGGGGAATACTGAAGCTTTCTTT. Based on the CDR3 plus reference TRBV9 and TRBJ1-1, the full variable domain is DSGVTQTPKHLITATGQRVTLRCSPRSGDLSVYWYQQSLDQGLQFLIQYYNGEERAKGNILERFSAQQFPDLHSELNLSSLELGDSALYFCASSEGGNTEAFFGQGTRLTVV.

The chain links TRBV7-9 to TRBJ2-1; weak D call: TRBD2 (5 bases). The CDR3 is 16 residues long. The germline V gene has CDR1 SEHNR and CDR2 FQNEAQ (reference sequence). The germline V and J ends were trimmed by 4 bases and 0 bases, with 13 bases remaining between them. CDR3 nucleotides: TGTGCCAGCAGCTCGGACTCGCCTAGCTCCTACAATGAGCAGTTCTTC. Encoded protein: CASSSDSPSSYNEQFF.

This rearrangement joins TRBV19 to TRBJ1-2, with D possibly matching TRBD1 (5 bases). This CDR3 contains 17 residues. CDR1 and CDR2 from the germline V gene are LNHDA and SQIVND (reference sequence). V lost 7 bases and J 7 bases, leaving 28 bases between the germline ends. The CDR3 DNA is TGTGCCAGTATAAGGAGTTATGGAGGGGCAGCCGGGAGTGGCTACACCTTC. As protein: CASIRSYGGAAGSGYTF.

The chain is built from TRBV25-1 and TRBJ2-7; D may be TRBD1 (6 bases). This CDR3 region has 14 residues. V was pared by 8 bases and J by 7 bases, with 21 bases between. Germline loops: CDR1 MGHDK, CDR2 SYGVNS. The CDR3 spells CASRYSGAGREQYF. In nucleotides, the CDR3 is TGTGCCAGCCGATACTCAGGGGCCGGTCGGGAGCAGTACTTC.

This chain connects TRBV12-3 or TRBV12-4 to TRBJ2-6; 7 bases agree with TRBD1. The J segment lost 9 bases and the V segment lost 7 bases, leaving 6 bases of the junction unmatched. The CDR3 loop spans 13 amino acids. CDR3 loop: CASTADRFNVLTF. The CDR3 nucleotides are TGTGCCAGCACCGCGGACAGGTTCAACGTCCTGACTTTC.

This chain links TRBV11-1 with TRBJ2-2; 7 nucleotides align to TRBD1. J was trimmed by 4 bases and V by 5 bases; bases with no gene match: 7. Germline V gene data show CDR1 as SGHAT and CDR2 as FQDESV (reference sequence). There are 15 residues in the CDR3. The CDR3 protein is CASSRDRAGTGELFF. CDR3 in DNA: TGTGCCAGCAGCCGCGACAGGGCGGGCACCGGGGAGCTGTTTTTT.

The chain is built from TRBV15 and TRBJ2-1; D remains unclear. The length of the CDR3 is 16 residues. The germline CDR1 and CDR2 sequences are LNHNV and YYDKDF (reference sequence). Trimming removed 5 bases from V and 5 bases from J, with 19 bases in between. The DNA for the CDR3 is TGTGCCACCAGCCGTTCTTCGTTGGCACAGAACAATGAGCAGTTCTTC. Its translation: CATSRSSLAQNNEQFF.

The rearrangement joins TRBV6-1 to TRBJ2-7; tentatively, D is TRBD2 (7 bases). Germline CDR1 reads MNHNS; CDR2 reads SASEGT. The CDR3 is 18 residues long. The V end was cut by 3 bases, the J end by 6 bases, with 27 bases between. The CDR3 sequence is CASSDLPQSSAGASEQYF. The CDR3 nucleotides read TGTGCCAGCAGTGATCTTCCCCAATCCAGTGCGGGGGCTTCCGAGCAGTACTTC.

V gene TRBV6-5 combines with J gene TRBJ2-1; D perhaps matches TRBD1 (5 bases). The germline gives CDR1 MNHEY, CDR2 SVGAGI. Trimming pared 5 bases from V and 6 bases from J, leaving 11 bases between. This CDR3 has 13 amino acids. This CDR3 reads CASSTTAANEQFF. DNA for the CDR3: TGTGCCAGCAGTACGACAGCCGCCAATGAGCAGTTCTTC.

V usage is TRBV18 and J usage is TRBJ2-3, with 8 bases matching TRBD2. This CDR3 region has 16 residues. V lost 6 bases and J lost 0; bases outside the gene matches: 8. From germline, CDR1 is KGHSH and CDR2 LQKENI. In nucleotides, the CDR3 is TGTGCCAGCTCCCCTCGGGGGGGGCGTAGCACAGATACGCAGTATTTT. Protein sequence: CASSPRGGRSTDTQYF. The full variable domain, in which reference TRBV18 and TRBJ2-3 provide the parts outside the CDR3, is NAGVMQNPRHLVRRRGQEARLRCSPMKGHSHVYWYRQLPEEGLKFMVYLQKENIIDESGMPKERFSAEFPKEGPSILRIQQVVRGDSAAYFCASSPRGGRSTDTQYFGPGTRLTVL.

This clone was counted a single time. This rearrangement joins TRBV20-1 to TRBJ2-5, with 7 bases that match TRBD2. The germline CDR1 and CDR2 sequences are DFQATT and SNEGSKA (reference sequence). This CDR3 has 13 amino acids. The V segment lost 3 bases and the J segment 5 bases; nucleotides outside the gene matches: 6. The CDR3 loop is CSASRREKETQYF. Here the CDR3 DNA reads TGCAGTGCTAGTCGGCGGGAGAAGGAGACCCAGTACTTC.

The chain joins TRBV6-2 or TRBV6-3 to TRBJ1-1, with a weak D call TRBD1 (6 bases). CDR1 is MNHEY and CDR2 is SVGEGT in the germline V gene. Trimming took 6 bases from V and 8 from J, leaving 13 bases between them. CDR3 length: 12 amino acids. The DNA of the CDR3 is TGTGCCAGCAGCCATCCCGGGACAGAAGCTTTCTTT. This gives the protein CASSHPGTEAFF.

This clone was picked up a small number of times. The genes are TRBV2 and TRBJ1-3, with D perhaps matching TRBD1 (6 bases). The V end lost 7 bases, the J end lost 10 bases, and 14 bases lay between the germline ends. The CDR3 is 12 amino acids. The germline CDR1 and CDR2 sequences are SNHLY and FYNNEI. CDR3 DNA sequence: TGTGCCAGCAAACTACAGGGCAAAACCATATATTTT. It translates to CASKLQGKTIYF.

This chain links TRBV5-1 with TRBJ2-3; 10 bases align to TRBD1. The CDR3 is 16 amino acids. Trimming removed 0 bases from V and 4 bases from J; junction bases left unmatched: 5. Germline V lookup: CDR1 SGHRS, CDR2 YFSETQ. The chain's CDR3 is CASSLGGTGVADTQYF. DNA of the CDR3: TGCGCCAGCAGCTTGGGAGGGACAGGGGTCGCAGATACGCAGTATTTT.

This sequence joins TRBV7-6 and TRBJ1-6, with a tentative D call TRBD1 (5 bases). V lost 5 bases to trimming and J lost 9 bases, with 17 bases between them. The CDR3 consists of 15 residues. Germline values: CDR1 SGHVS, CDR2 FNYEAQ. The CDR3 sequence: CASSLTGGVGSPLHF. The CDR3 DNA reads as TGTGCCAGCAGCCTTACCGGGGGAGTGGGTTCACCCCTCCACTTT.

The chain combines TRBV3-1 (or the pseudogene TRBV3-2) with TRBJ2-1, with 8 bases that match TRBD2. This CDR3 contains 13 residues. J gave up 9 bases and V 3 bases, and 4 bases lay outside the gene matches. The germline CDR1 and CDR2 sequences are LGHDT and YNNKEL (reference sequence). In DNA, the CDR3 is TGTGCCAGCAGCCACGGGACTAGTGGTGAGCAGTTCTTC. As protein: CASSHGTSGEQFF.

This chain joins TRBV7-3 and TRBJ2-3, with TRBD2 matching over 8 bases. The V gene's germline CDR1 is SGHTA and CDR2 FQGTGA. This CDR3 comprises 15 residues. Losses at the gene ends were 5 bases for V and 5 bases for J; bases not matched to a gene: 9. In nucleotides, the CDR3 is TGTGCCAGCAGCCCCTCGGGGGGGCCGGGAGATACGCAGTATTTT. It translates to CASSPSGGPGDTQYF.

This clone came up once. V is TRBV19 and J is TRBJ1-5; 9 bases align to TRBD1. Looked up from germline, CDR1 is LNHDA and CDR2 is SQIVND (reference sequence). V lost 9 bases, J lost 1 base, and 4 bases stayed unmatched. The CDR3 consists of 14 residues. In DNA, the CDR3 is TGTGCCAGCACGGACAGGGGCAGCAATCAGCCCCAGCATTTT. Its translation is CASTDRGSNQPQHF.

This rearrangement joins TRBV7-2 to TRBJ1-6; the D gene is possibly TRBD1 (6 bases). The CDR3 has 16 amino acids. The V gene's germline CDR1 is SGHTA and CDR2 FQGNSA. V was pared by 5 bases and J by 7 bases, with 18 bases between. In DNA form, the CDR3 reads TGTGCCAGCAGCCCCCCACAGGGTTGGAGGAATTCACCCCTCCACTTT. Its translation is CASSPPQGWRNSPLHF.

This clone came up a few times. The chain is built from TRBV6-5 and TRBJ1-1; D is perhaps TRBD1 (6 bases). Trimming shortened V by 10 bases and J by 3 bases, and 12 bases separated the two germline ends. The CDR3 contains 12 residues. In germline, CDR1 is MNHEY, CDR2 SVGAGI. The CDR3 reads CATGRGDTEAFF. In nucleotides, the CDR3 is TGTGCCACCGGGAGGGGGGACACTGAAGCTTTCTTT.

The chain recombines TRBV7-9 with TRBJ1-2, with D perhaps matching TRBD1 (6 bases). Looked up from germline, CDR1 is SEHNR and CDR2 is FQNEAQ (reference sequence). The length of the CDR3 is 15 residues. V lost 11 bases and J 4 bases, leaving 23 bases between the germline ends. CDR3 amino acids: CASPEGGSPGYGYTF. CDR3 DNA sequence: TGTGCCTCCCCGGAGGGGGGGTCCCCTGGCTATGGCTACACCTTC.

The V and J genes are TRBV11-2 and TRBJ1-2; 9 bases are a match to TRBD1. The CDR3 is 14 residues long. The junction had 9 bases not matched to a gene; V was cut back by 1 base and J by 12 bases. CDR1 and CDR2 from the germline V gene are SGHAT and FQNNGV. The CDR3 bases are TGTGCCAGCAGCTTAGGTACCGGGACAGGGCATCACACCTTC. It is translated as CASSLGTGTGHHTF.

The chain links TRBV27 to TRBJ2-1; TRBD2 matches at 9 bases. Germline CDR1 is MNHEY and CDR2 is SMNVEV (reference sequence). The CDR3 is 16 residues long. The V and J ends lost 4 bases and 3 bases, in that order; junction bases with no gene match: 7. The CDR3 protein is CASSWLGGGVYNEQFF. Here the CDR3 DNA reads TGTGCCAGCAGTTGGTTGGGCGGGGGGGTCTACAATGAGCAGTTCTTC.

V and J are TRBV6-5 and TRBJ1-6; the D gene is possibly TRBD1 (6 bases). This CDR3 has 14 residues. From germline, CDR1 is MNHEY and CDR2 SVGAGI. V was clipped by 7 bases and J by 5 bases, with 12 bases between them. CDR3 sequence (DNA): TGTGCCAGCATAGTGGACAGCAATAATTCACCCCTCCACTTT. Translation gives CASIVDSNNSPLHF.

This sequence joins TRBV30 and TRBJ2-7; D is undetermined. V was clipped by 0 bases and J by 5 bases, with 5 bases between them. CDR3 length equals 11 residues. Per the germline V gene, CDR1 is GTSNPN and CDR2 is SVGIG (reference sequence). CDR3 loop: CAWSVAHEQYF. Here the CDR3 DNA reads TGTGCCTGGAGTGTAGCCCACGAGCAGTACTTC.

The chain has TRBV10-2 and TRBJ2-1; perhaps TRBD1 as D (5 bases). Trimming stripped 7 bases from V and 5 bases from J, with 9 bases between. The CDR3 is 12 amino acids. The germline V gene has CDR1 WSHSY and CDR2 SAAADI. DNA for the CDR3: TGCGCCAGCAAGGGGATTCACAATGAGCAGTTCTTC. Its protein product is CASKGIHNEQFF.